This T cell receptor beta chain originates from a study of HIV-infected patients and healthy controls. Germline V CDR1 and CDR2: PRHDT, FYEKMQ (reference sequence). The CDR3 totals 13 residues. Trimming removed 5 bases from V and 6 bases from J, with 10 bases in between. This clonotype was seen at least ten times. A single record per CDR3 protein comes from TCRdb applying MiXCR to the 5' RACE reads. The sample consists of around 58,000 distinct CDR3 sequences, 15% to 20% of them appearing once. The chain joins TRBV13 to TRBJ2-2, with D unclear. Material: CD4+ T cells from blood. This clonotype was obtained from a human donor in good health. The CDR3 loop is CASSQPPAGELFF. CDR3 bases: TGTGCCAGCAGCCAACCCCCCGCCGGGGAGCTGTTTTTT.